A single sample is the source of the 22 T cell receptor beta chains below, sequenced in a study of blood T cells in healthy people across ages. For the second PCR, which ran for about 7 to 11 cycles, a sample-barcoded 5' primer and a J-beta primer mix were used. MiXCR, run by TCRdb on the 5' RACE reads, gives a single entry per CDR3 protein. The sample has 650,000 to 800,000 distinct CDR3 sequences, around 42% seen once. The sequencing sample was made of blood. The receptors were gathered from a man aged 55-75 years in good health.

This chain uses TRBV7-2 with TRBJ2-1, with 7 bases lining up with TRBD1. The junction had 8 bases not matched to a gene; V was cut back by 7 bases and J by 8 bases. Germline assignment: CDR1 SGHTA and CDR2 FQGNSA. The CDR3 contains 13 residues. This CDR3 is CASIRQGIHEQFF. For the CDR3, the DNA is TGTGCCAGCATCCGACAGGGTATCCATGAGCAGTTCTTC.

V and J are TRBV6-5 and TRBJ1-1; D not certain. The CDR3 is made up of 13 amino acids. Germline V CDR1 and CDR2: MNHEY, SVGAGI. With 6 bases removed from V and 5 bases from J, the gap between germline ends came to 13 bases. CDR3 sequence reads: CASRRGFSTEAFF. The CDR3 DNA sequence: TGTGCCAGCAGACGCGGGTTTTCGACTGAAGCTTTCTTT.

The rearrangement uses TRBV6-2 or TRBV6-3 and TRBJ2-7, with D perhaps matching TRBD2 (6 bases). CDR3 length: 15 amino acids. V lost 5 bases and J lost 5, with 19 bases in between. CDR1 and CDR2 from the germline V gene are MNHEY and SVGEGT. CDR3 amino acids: CASSPRGGAGNEQYF. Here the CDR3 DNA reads TGTGCCAGCAGTCCCCGGGGCGGGGCCGGGAACGAGCAGTACTTC.

CDR3 region: CASSPGGGLETQYF. CDR3 bases: TGTGCCAGCTCACCAGGCGGGGGCCTAGAGACCCAGTACTTC. The rearrangement uses TRBV18 and TRBJ2-5, with D possibly being TRBD2 (7 bases). Germline loops: CDR1 KGHSH, CDR2 LQKENI. This CDR3 comprises 14 residues. V lost 2 bases to trimming and J lost 4 bases, with 11 bases between them.

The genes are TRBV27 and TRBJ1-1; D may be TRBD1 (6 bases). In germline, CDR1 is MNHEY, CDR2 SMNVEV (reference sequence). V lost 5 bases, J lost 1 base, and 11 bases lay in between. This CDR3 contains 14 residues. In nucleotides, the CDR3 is TGTGCCAGCAGTAACCGGGACACGAACACTGAAGCTTTCTTT. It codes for CASSNRDTNTEAFF.

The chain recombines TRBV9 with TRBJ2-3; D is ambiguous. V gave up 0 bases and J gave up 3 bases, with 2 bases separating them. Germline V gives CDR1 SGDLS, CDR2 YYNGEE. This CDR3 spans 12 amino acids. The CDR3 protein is CASSVATDTQYF. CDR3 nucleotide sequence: TGTGCCAGCAGCGTAGCAACAGATACGCAGTATTTT. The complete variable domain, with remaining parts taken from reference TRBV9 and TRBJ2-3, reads DSGVTQTPKHLITATGQRVTLRCSPRSGDLSVYWYQQSLDQGLQFLIQYYNGEERAKGNILERFSAQQFPDLHSELNLSSLELGDSALYFCASSVATDTQYFGPGTRLTVL.

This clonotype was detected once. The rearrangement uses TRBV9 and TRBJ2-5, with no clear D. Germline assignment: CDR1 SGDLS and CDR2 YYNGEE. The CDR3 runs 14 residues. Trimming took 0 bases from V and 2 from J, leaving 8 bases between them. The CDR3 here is CASSVAATQETQYF. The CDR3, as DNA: TGTGCCAGCAGCGTAGCGGCTACGCAAGAGACCCAGTACTTC.

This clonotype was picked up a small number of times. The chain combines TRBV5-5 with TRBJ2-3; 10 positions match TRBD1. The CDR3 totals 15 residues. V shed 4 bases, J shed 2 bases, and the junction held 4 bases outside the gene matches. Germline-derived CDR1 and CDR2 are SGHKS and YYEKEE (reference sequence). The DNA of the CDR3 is TGTGCCAGCAGCAGGACAGGGGGACCCACAGATACGCAGTATTTT. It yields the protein CASSRTGGPTDTQYF.

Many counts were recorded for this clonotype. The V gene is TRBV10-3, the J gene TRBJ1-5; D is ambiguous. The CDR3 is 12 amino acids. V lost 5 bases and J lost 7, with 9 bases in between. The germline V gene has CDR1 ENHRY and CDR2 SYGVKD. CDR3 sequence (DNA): TGTGCCATCAGTCCCGACAACCAGCCCCAGCATTTT. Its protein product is CAISPDNQPQHF.

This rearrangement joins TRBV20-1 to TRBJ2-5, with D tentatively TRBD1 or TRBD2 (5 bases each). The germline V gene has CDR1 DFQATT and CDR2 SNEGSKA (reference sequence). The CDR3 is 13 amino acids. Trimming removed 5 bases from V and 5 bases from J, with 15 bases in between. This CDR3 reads CSAEGTGGETQYF. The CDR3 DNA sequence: TGCAGTGCTGAAGGGACCGGCGGGGAGACCCAGTACTTC.

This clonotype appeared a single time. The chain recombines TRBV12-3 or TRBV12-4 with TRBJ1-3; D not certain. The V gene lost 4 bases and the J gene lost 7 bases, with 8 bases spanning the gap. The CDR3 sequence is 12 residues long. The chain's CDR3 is CASSSLGNTIYF. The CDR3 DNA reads TGTGCCAGCAGTTCTCTAGGTAACACCATATATTTT.

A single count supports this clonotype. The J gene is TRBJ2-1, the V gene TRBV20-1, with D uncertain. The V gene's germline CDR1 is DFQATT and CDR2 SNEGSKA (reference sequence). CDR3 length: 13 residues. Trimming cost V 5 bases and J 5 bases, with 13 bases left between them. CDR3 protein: CSALRQRDNEQFF. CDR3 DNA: TGCAGTGCTCTCAGGCAGCGCGACAATGAGCAGTTCTTC.

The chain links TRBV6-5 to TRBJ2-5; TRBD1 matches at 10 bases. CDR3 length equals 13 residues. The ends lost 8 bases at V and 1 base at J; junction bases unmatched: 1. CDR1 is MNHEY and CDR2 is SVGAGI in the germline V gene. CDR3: CASGTGAQETQYF. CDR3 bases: TGTGCCAGCGGGACAGGGGCCCAAGAGACCCAGTACTTC.

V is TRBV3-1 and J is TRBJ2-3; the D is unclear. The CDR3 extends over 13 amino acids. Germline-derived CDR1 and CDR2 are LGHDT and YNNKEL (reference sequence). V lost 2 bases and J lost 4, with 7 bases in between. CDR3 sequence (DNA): TGTGCCAGCAGCCAAAGCCTCGCAGATACGCAGTATTTT. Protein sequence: CASSQSLADTQYF.

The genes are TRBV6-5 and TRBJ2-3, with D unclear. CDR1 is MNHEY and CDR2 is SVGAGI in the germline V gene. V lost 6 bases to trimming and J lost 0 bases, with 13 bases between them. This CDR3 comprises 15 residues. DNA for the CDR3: TGTGCCAGCAGGTACCAGTCCTTGAGCACAGATACGCAGTATTTT. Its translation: CASRYQSLSTDTQYF.

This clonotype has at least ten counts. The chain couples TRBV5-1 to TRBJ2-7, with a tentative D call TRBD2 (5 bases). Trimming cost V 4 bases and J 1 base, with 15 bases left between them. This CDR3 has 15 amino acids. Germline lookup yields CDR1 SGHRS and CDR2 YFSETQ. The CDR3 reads CASSHSDRTSYEQYF. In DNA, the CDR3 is TGCGCCAGCAGCCATTCTGACCGGACTTCCTACGAGCAGTACTTC.

CDR3 in DNA: TGTGCCAGCAGCCCACGGACAGCCTTAACCTACAATGAGCAGTTCTTC. Residues: CASSPRTALTYNEQFF. The chain uses TRBV7-9 and TRBJ2-1; D may be TRBD1 (6 bases). V was pared by 5 bases and J by 2 bases, with 16 bases between. Germline CDR1 SEHNR, CDR2 FQNEAQ (reference sequence). The CDR3 contains 16 residues.

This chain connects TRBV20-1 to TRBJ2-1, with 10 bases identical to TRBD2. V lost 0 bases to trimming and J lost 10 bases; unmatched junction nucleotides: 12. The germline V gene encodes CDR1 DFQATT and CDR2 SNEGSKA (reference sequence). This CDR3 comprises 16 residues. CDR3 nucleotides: TGCAGTGCTAGAGATACCACTAGCGGGGTTCCCTACGAGCAGTTCTTC. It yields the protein CSARDTTSGVPYEQFF.

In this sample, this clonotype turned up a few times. The CDR3 DNA reads as TGTGCCAGCAGCTTAAACTCTCCGGCACGGGGTGAAAAACTGTTTTTT. This codes for CASSLNSPARGEKLFF. The chain uses TRBV7-6 and TRBJ1-4, with D uncertain. Germline CDR1 SGHVS, CDR2 FNYEAQ. The CDR3 spans 16 residues. The V end was cut by 2 bases, the J end by 7 bases, with 17 bases between.

CDR3 loop: CSARRTGVSYEQYF. CDR3 coding DNA: TGCAGTGCTAGAAGGACAGGAGTGTCCTACGAGCAGTACTTC. The rearrangement uses TRBV20-1 and TRBJ2-7; 7 bases are shared with TRBD1. Trimming cost V 2 bases and J 1 base; bases outside gene matches: 5. The CDR3 spans 14 residues. Per the germline V gene, CDR1 is DFQATT and CDR2 is SNEGSKA (reference sequence).

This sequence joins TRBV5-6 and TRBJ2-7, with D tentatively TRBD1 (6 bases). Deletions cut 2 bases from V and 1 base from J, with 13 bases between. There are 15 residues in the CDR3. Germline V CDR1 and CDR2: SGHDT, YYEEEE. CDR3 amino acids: CASSFGRGPSYEQYF. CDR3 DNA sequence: TGTGCCAGCAGCTTCGGCAGGGGACCTTCCTACGAGCAGTACTTC.

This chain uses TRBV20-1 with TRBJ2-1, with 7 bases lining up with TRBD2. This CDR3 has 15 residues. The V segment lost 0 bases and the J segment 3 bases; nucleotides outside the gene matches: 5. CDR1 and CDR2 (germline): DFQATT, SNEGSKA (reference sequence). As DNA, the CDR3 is TGCAGTGCTAGAGAGCGGGGGTCCTACTACAATGAGCAGTTCTTC. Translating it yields CSARERGSYYNEQFF.